Given below is one T cell receptor beta chain in context. As yet, its antigen is unknown. The data belong to a study of T cell responses to AZD1222 COVID-19 vaccine. Study-level findings and limits: Unmutated variant regions are reportedly the target of nearly half of TCRs that are spike-specific.

Profiled with immunoSEQ multiplex PCR; TCRdb holds only in-frame clones, not every one. This table has 100,000 to 140,000 clones, around 93% appearing once. The sequence was collected from an adult who received the AZD1222 COVID-19 vaccine. The sequencing here drew on peripheral blood, taken 28 days after the second AZD1222 dose.

CDR3 bases: TGTGCCAGCAGTTTTACAGGGTCTCTGGCTGAAAAACTGTTTTTT. It yields the protein CASSFTGSLAEKLFF. This chain connects TRBV2 to TRBJ1-4, with a possible D match to TRBD1 (6 bases). The V end lost 5 bases, the J end lost 7 bases, and 17 bases lay between the germline ends. The CDR3 runs to 15 residues. The germline CDR1 and CDR2 sequences are SNHLY and FYNNEI.